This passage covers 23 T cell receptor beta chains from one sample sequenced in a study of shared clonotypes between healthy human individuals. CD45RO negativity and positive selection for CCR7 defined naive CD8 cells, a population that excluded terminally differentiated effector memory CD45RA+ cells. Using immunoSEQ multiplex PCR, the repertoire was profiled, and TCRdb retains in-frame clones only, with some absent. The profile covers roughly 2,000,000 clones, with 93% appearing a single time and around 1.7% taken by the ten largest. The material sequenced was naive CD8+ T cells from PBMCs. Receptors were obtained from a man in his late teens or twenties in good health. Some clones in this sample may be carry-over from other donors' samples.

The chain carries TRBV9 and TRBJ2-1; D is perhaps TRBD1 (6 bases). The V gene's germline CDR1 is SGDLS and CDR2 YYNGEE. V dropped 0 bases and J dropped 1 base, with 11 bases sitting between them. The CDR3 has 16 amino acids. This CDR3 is CASSVDGRGSYNEQFF. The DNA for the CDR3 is TGTGCCAGCAGCGTAGATGGCAGGGGATCCTACAATGAGCAGTTCTTC.

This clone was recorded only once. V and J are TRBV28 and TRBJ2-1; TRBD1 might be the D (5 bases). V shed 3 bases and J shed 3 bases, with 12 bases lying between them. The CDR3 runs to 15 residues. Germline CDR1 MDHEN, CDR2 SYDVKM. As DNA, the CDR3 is TGTGCCAGCAGTTTCCCGGACAACGACTACAATGAGCAGTTCTTC. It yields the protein CASSFPDNDYNEQFF.

The CDR3 region has the DNA TGTGCCAGCAGCCCCACGGTTTTAGGGGAGCAGTTCTTC. Its protein product is CASSPTVLGEQFF. The chain links TRBV6-6 to TRBJ2-1; D gene unclear. V was cut by 6 bases and J by 10 bases, with 16 bases left in between. This CDR3 spans 13 amino acids. From germline, CDR1 is MNHNY and CDR2 SVGAGI (reference sequence).

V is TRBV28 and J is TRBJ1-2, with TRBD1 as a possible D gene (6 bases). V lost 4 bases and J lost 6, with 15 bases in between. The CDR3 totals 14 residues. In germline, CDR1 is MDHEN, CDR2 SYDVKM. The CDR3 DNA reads TGTGCCAGCAGTTCTACAGGGTTGTTTGATGGCTACACCTTC. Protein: CASSSTGLFDGYTF.

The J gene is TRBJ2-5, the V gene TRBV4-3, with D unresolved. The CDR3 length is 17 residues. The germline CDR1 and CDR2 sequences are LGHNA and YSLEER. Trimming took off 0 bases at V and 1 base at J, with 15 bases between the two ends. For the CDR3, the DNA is TGCGCCAGCAGCCAAGAACCCAACCCACAACTCCAAGAGACCCAGTACTTC. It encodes CASSQEPNPQLQETQYF.

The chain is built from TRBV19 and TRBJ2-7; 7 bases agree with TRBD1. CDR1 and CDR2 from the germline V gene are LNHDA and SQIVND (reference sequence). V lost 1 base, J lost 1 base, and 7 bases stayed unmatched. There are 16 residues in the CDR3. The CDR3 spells CASSIAGTAPSYEQYF. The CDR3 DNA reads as TGTGCCAGTAGTATAGCCGGGACAGCGCCTTCCTACGAGCAGTACTTC.

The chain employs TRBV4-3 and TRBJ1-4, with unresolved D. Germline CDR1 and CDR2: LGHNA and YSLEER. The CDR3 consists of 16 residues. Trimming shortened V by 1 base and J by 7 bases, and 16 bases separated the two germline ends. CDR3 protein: CASSQGNGVEGEKLFF. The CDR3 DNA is TGCGCCAGCAGCCAAGGGAATGGGGTCGAGGGTGAAAAACTGTTTTTT.

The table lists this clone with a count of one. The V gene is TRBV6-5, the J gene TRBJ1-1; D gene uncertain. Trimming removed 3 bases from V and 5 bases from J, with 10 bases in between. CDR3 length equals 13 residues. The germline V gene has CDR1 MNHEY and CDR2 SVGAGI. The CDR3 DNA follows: TGTGCCAGCAGTTATTACGATGGGACTGAAGCTTTCTTT. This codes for CASSYYDGTEAFF.

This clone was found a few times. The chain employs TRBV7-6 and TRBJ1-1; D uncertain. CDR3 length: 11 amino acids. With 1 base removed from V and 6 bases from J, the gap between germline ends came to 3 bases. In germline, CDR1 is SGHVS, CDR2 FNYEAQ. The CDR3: CASSLEPEAFF. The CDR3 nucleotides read TGTGCCAGCAGCTTAGAGCCTGAAGCTTTCTTT.

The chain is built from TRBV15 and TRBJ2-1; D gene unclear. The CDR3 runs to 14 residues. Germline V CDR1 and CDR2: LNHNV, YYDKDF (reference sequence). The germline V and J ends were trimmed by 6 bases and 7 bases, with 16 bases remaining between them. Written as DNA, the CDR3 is TGTGCCACCAGAGCTACCTCCTCTTTGAATGAGCAGTTCTTC. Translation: CATRATSSLNEQFF.

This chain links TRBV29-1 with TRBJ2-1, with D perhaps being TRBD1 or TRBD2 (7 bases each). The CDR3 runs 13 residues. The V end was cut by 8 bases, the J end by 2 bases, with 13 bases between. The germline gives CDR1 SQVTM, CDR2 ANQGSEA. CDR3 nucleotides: TGCAGCCAGGGGGGGGCCCCCTACAATGAGCAGTTCTTC. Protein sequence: CSQGGAPYNEQFF.

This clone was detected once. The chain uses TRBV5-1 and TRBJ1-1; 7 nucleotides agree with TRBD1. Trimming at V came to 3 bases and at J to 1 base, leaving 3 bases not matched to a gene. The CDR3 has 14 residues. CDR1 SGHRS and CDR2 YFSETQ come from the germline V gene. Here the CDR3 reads CASSSDRPNTEAFF. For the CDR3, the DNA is TGCGCCAGCAGCTCGGACAGGCCGAACACTGAAGCTTTCTTT.

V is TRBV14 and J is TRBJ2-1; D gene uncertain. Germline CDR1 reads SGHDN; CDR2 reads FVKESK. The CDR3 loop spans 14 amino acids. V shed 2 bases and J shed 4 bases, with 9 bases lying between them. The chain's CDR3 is CASSQPGFYNEQFF. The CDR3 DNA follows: TGTGCCAGCAGCCAACCCGGGTTTTACAATGAGCAGTTCTTC.

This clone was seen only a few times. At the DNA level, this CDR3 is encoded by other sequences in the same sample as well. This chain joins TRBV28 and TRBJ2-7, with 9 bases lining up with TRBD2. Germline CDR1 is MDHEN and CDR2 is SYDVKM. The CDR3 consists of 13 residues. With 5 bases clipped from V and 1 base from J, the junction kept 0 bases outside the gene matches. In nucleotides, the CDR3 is TGTGCCAGCAGTCTAGCGGGATCCTACGAGCAGTACTTC. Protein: CASSLAGSYEQYF. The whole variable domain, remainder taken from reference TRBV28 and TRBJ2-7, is DVKVTQSSRYLVKRTGEKVFLECVQDMDHENMFWYRQDPGLGLRLIYFSYDVKMKEKGDIPEGYSVSREKKERFSLILESASTNQTSMYLCASSLAGSYEQYFGPGTRLTVT.

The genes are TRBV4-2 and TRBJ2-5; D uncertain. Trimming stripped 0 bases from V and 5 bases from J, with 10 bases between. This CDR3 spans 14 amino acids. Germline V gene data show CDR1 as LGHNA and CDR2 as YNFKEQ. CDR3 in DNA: TGTGCCAGCAGCCAAGAATCGGTGCGGGAGACCCAGTACTTC. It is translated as CASSQESVRETQYF.

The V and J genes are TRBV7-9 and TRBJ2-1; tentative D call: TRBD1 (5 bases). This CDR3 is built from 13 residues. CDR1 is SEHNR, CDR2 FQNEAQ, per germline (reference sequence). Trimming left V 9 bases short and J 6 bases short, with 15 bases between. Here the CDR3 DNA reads TGTGCCAGTTACGGACACGAGGCCAATGAGCAGTTCTTC. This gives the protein CASYGHEANEQFF.

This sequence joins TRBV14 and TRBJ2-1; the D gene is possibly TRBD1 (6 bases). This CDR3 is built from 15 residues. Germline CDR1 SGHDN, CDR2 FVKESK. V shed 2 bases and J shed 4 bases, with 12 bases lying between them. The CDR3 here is CASSQTGTTYNEQFF. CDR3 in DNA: TGTGCCAGCAGCCAAACCGGGACAACTTACAATGAGCAGTTCTTC.

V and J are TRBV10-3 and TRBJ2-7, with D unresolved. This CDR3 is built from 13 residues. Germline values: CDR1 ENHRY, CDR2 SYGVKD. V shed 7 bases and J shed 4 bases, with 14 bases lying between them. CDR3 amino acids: CAIKDVLGYEQYF. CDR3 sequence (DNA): TGTGCCATCAAGGACGTTTTGGGGTACGAGCAGTACTTC.

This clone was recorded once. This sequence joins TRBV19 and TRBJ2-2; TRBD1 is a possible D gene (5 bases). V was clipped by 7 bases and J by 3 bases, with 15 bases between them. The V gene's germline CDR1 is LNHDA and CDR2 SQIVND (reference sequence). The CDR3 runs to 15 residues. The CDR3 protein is CASTDPQADTGELFF. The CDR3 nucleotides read TGTGCCAGTACCGATCCACAGGCGGACACCGGGGAGCTGTTTTTT.

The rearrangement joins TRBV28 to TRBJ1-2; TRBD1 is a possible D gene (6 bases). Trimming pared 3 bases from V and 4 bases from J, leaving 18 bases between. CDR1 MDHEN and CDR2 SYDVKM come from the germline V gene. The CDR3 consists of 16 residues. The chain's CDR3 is CASSFRWGGRRYGYTF. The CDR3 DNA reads TGTGCCAGCAGTTTTAGGTGGGGGGGGCGCCGCTATGGCTACACCTTC.

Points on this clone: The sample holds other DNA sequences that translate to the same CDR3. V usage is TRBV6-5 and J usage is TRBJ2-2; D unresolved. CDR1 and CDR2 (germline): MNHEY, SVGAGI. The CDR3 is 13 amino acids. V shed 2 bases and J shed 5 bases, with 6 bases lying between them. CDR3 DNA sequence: TGTGCCAGCAGTTACGGAGAGACCGGGGAGCTGTTTTTT. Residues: CASSYGETGELFF.

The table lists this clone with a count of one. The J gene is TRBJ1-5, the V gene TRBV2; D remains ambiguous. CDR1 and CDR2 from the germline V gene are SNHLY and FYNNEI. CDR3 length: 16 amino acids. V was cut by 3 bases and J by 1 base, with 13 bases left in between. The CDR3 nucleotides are TGTGCCAGCAGTGACCCGGTTCTTTCCAGCAATCAGCCCCAGCATTTT. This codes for CASSDPVLSSNQPQHF. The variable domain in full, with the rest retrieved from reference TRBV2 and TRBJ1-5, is EPEVTQTPSHQVTQMGQEVILRCVPISNHLYFYWYRQILGQKVEFLVSFYNNEISEKSEIFDDQFSVERPDGSNFTLKIRSTKLEDSAMYFCASSDPVLSSNQPQHFGDGTRLSIL.

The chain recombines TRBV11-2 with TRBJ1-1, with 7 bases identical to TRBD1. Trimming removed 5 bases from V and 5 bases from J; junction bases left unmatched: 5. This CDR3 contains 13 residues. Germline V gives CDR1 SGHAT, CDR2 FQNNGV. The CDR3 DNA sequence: TGTGCCAGCAGCGGCAGGGGGAGTACTGAAGCTTTCTTT. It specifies CASSGRGSTEAFF. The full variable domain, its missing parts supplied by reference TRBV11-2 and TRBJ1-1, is EAGVAQSPRYKIIEKRQSVAFWCNPISGHATLYWYQQILGQGPKLLIQFQNNGVVDDSQLPKDRFSAERLKGVDSTLKIQPAKLEDSAVYLCASSGRGSTEAFFGQGTRLTVV.